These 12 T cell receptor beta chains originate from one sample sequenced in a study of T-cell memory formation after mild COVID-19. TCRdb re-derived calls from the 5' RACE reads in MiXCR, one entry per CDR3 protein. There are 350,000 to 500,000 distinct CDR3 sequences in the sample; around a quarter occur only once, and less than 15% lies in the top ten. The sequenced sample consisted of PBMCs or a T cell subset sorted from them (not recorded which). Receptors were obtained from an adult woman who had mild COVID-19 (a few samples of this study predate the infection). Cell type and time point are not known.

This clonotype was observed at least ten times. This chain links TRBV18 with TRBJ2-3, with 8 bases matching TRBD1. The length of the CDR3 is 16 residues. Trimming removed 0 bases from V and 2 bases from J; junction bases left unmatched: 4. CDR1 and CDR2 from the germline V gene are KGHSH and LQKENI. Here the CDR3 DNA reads TGTGCCAGCTCACCACCCGACAGGGGATTCACAGATACGCAGTATTTT. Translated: CASSPPDRGFTDTQYF.

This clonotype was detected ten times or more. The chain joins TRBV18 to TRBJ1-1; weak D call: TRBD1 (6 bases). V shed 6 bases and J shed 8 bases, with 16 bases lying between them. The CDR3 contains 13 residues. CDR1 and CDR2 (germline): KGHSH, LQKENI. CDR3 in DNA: TGTGCCAGCTCCCTCGATCGGGGGACAGAAGCTTTCTTT. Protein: CASSLDRGTEAFF.

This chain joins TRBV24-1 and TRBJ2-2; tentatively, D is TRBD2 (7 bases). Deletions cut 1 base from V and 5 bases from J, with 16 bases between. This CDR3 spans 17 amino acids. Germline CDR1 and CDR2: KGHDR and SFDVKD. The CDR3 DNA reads TGTGCCACCAGTGATTTCTGGGGGCGGGAGTGGACCGGGGAGCTGTTTTTT. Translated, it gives CATSDFWGREWTGELFF.

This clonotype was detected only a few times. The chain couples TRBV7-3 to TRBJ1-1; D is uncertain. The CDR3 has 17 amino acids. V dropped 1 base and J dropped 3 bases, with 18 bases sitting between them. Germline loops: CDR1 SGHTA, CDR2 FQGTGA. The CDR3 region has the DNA TGTGCCAGCAGCTTAAGTCTTGTGGGCGAATGGGACACTGAAGCTTTCTTT. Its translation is CASSLSLVGEWDTEAFF.

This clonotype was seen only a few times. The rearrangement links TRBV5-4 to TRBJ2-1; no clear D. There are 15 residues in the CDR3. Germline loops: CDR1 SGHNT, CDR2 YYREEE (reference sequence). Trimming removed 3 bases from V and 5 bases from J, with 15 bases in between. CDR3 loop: CASSSWTELHNEQFF. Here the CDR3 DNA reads TGTGCCAGCAGCTCCTGGACGGAGCTGCACAATGAGCAGTTCTTC. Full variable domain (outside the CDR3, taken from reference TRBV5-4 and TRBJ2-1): ETGVTQSPTHLIKTRGQQVTLRCSSQSGHNTVSWYQQALGQGPQFIFQYYREEENGRGNFPPRFSGLQFPNYSSELNVNALELDDSALYLCASSSWTELHNEQFFGPGTRLTVL.

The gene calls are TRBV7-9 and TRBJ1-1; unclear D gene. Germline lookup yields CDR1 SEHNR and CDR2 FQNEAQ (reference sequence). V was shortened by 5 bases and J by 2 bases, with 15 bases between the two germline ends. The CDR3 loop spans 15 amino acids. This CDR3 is CASSRPAQVNTEAFF. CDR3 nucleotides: TGTGCCAGCAGCCGCCCGGCCCAGGTTAACACTGAAGCTTTCTTT.

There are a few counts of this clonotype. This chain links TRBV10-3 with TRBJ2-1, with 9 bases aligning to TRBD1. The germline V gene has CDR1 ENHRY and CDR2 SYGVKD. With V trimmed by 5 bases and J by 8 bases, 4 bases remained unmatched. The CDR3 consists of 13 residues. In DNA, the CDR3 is TGTGCCATCAGTAAGACAGGGGGGGATGAGCAGTTCTTC. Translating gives CAISKTGGDEQFF.

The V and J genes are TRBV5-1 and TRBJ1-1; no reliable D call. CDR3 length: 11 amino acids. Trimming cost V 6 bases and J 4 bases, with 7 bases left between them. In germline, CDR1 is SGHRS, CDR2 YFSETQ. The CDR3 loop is CASKDGTEAFF. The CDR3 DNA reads TGCGCCAGCAAAGACGGCACTGAAGCTTTCTTT.

The CDR3 nucleotides read TGTGCCAGCAGCTTAGGTGGTAGCGGGCGCGTTATTGGGGCCCAGTACTTC. Residues: CASSLGGSGRVIGAQYF. The rearrangement joins TRBV7-6 to TRBJ2-5, with 7 bases aligning to TRBD2. V lost 1 base and J lost 9; bases outside the gene matches: 17. This CDR3 comprises 17 residues. Per the germline V gene, CDR1 is SGHVS and CDR2 is FNYEAQ. Variable domain in full (rest from reference TRBV7-6 and TRBJ2-5): GAGVSQSPRYKVTKRGQDVALRCDPISGHVSLYWYRQALGQGPEFLTYFNYEAQQDKSGLPNDRFSAERPEGSISTLTIQRTEQRDSAMYRCASSLGGSGRVIGAQYFGPGTRLLVL.

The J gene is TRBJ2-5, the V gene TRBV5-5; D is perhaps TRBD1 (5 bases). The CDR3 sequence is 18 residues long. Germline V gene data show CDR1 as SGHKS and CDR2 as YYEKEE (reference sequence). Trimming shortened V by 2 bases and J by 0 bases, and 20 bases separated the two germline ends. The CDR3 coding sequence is TGTGCCAGCAGCTTTGCCCCTTCGGACATATCGTACCAAGAGACCCAGTACTTC. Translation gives CASSFAPSDISYQETQYF.

DNA for the CDR3: TGTGCCGGTAGCGGGGGGGCCTCCTACAATGAGCAGTTCTTC. This codes for CAGSGGASYNEQFF. The chain couples TRBV6-2 or TRBV6-3 to TRBJ2-1; 11 bases align to TRBD2. Germline V gene data show CDR1 as MNHEY and CDR2 as SVGEGT. The trim removed 11 bases at V and 0 bases at J, leaving 3 bases unmatched. The CDR3 totals 14 residues.

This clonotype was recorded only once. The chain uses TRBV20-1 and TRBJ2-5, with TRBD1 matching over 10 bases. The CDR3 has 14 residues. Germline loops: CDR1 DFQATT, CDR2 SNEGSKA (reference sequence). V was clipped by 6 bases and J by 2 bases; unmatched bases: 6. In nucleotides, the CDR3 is TGCAGTGCCGGGACAGGGGTGGGACAAGAGACCCAGTACTTC. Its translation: CSAGTGVGQETQYF.